The clone carrying this T cell receptor beta chain was detected once. The data derive from a study of blood T cell repertoires in COVID-19. Whole-study context: From the United States, Italy and Spain came samples of acute and convalescent COVID-19. T cells, B-cell-depleted T cells, or PBMCs provided the cDNA or gDNA that served as material.

V lost 5 bases and J lost 5, with 18 bases in between. The CDR3 has 16 residues. Looked up from germline, CDR1 is KGHSH and CDR2 is LQKENI. Original analysis: Using reference gene primer amplification, nucleated cell counts were estimated. Repertoires were generated with immunoSEQ multiplex PCR, while TCRdb's copy carries only in-frame clones and drops some. The V and J calls and clone size come from that table; D and trimming were worked out from the DNA. The table lists approximately 100,000 clones, 82% of them singletons. The chain joins TRBV18 to TRBJ2-2; a weak D match, TRBD1 (6 bases). The origin of this receptor is a man between 65 and 85 years old with active or convalescent COVID-19. The specimen was peripheral blood. The CDR3: CASSGRDTGPTGELFF. The CDR3 DNA follows: TGTGCCAGCTCAGGAAGGGACACCGGACCGACCGGGGAGCTGTTTTTT.